These 9 T cell receptor beta chains share one sample of origin, sequenced in a study of control samples from healthy donors and cancer patients. TCRdb's table, derived via immunoSEQ multiplex PCR, lists solely in-frame clones and lacks some. The sample has roughly 50,000 clones, around nine tenths seen once; the top ten hold roughly 0.8%. Sequenced input: PBMCs. These receptors originate from a man aged 30-40 years with colorectal cancer.

V and J are TRBV19 and TRBJ2-7; 11 bases are a match to TRBD1. Germline CDR1 and CDR2: LNHDA and SQIVND (reference sequence). With V trimmed by 6 bases and J by 7 bases, 5 bases remained unmatched. This CDR3 has 13 amino acids. For the CDR3, the DNA is TGTGCCAGTAGGATGGGGACAGGGGGAGAGCAGTACTTC. This sequence encodes CASRMGTGGEQYF.

In nucleotides, the CDR3 is TGTGCCAGCAGTTCCCAAATAAGTGGGCTGGGAGAGCAGTACGTC. Amino acids: CASSSQISGLGEQYV. J is TRBJ2-7 and V is TRBV7-2; no reliable D call. The CDR3 is 15 amino acids. The V end lost 6 bases, the J end lost 7 bases, and 22 bases lay between the germline ends. The germline gives CDR1 SGHTA, CDR2 FQGNSA.

V is TRBV18 and J is TRBJ2-7; 7 bases are shared with TRBD1. The V and J ends lost 2 bases and 5 bases, in that order; junction bases with no gene match: 6. From germline, CDR1 is KGHSH and CDR2 LQKENI. CDR3 length: 14 residues. The CDR3 region is CASSPTRQGNEQYF. CDR3 sequence (DNA): TGTGCCAGCTCACCAACGAGACAGGGCAACGAGCAGTACTTC. The full variable domain, in which reference TRBV18 and TRBJ2-7 provide the parts outside the CDR3, is NAGVMQNPRHLVRRRGQEARLRCSPMKGHSHVYWYRQLPEEGLKFMVYLQKENIIDESGMPKERFSAEFPKEGPSILRIQQVVRGDSAAYFCASSPTRQGNEQYFGPGTRLTVT.

The count of this clone is one. This rearrangement joins TRBV5-5 to TRBJ2-3; 12 bases are a match to TRBD2. This CDR3 is 15 amino acids long. The germline CDR1 and CDR2 sequences are SGHKS and YYEKEE (reference sequence). V was pared by 4 bases and J by 6 bases, with 6 bases of the junction left unmatched. The CDR3 spells CASSQLAGGRDTQYF. The DNA of the CDR3 is TGTGCCAGCAGCCAACTAGCGGGGGGAAGGGATACGCAGTATTTT.

The rearrangement uses TRBV3-1 (or the pseudogene TRBV3-2) and TRBJ1-3; D remains ambiguous. The CDR3 sequence is 14 residues long. V was cut by 4 bases and J by 0 bases, with 7 bases left in between. Germline-derived CDR1 and CDR2 are LGHDT and YNNKEL (reference sequence). The CDR3 is CASSLGISGNTIYF. The CDR3 bases are TGTGCCAGCAGCCTAGGTATCTCTGGAAACACCATATATTTT.

The J gene is TRBJ1-5, the V gene TRBV27, with 8 bases aligning to TRBD1. CDR1 and CDR2 from the germline V gene are MNHEY and SMNVEV (reference sequence). J lost 5 bases, V lost 3 bases, and 6 bases had no gene match. This CDR3 region has 15 residues. The DNA for the CDR3 is TGTGCCAGCAGTTTCGACAGGGGATCCGATCAGCCCCAGCATTTT. Its translation is CASSFDRGSDQPQHF.

The chain recombines TRBV5-5 with TRBJ2-2; weak D call: TRBD1 (6 bases). Per germline, CDR1 SGHKS and CDR2 YYEKEE (reference sequence). This CDR3 contains 13 residues. V was cut by 4 bases and J by 5 bases, with 9 bases left in between. The CDR3 loop reads CASSVTGTGELFF. Here the CDR3 DNA reads TGTGCCAGCAGCGTCACAGGGACCGGGGAGCTGTTTTTT.

The V call is TRBV6-2 or TRBV6-3, the J call TRBJ2-4; D gene unclear. The CDR3 extends over 16 amino acids. V lost 6 bases and J lost 3, with 18 bases in between. Germline values: CDR1 MNHEY, CDR2 SVGEGT. The CDR3 nucleotides read TGTGCCAGCAGCCGAGTCGGATCGGTCAACAAAAACATTCAGTACTTC. It codes for CASSRVGSVNKNIQYF.

CDR3: CASSYPEEDRRDLGNQPQHF. CDR3 in DNA: TGTGCCAGCAGTTATCCAGAAGAGGACAGGAGGGATCTAGGCAATCAGCCCCAGCATTTT. V is TRBV6-2 or TRBV6-3 and J is TRBJ1-5; TRBD1 matches at 7 bases. Germline V gene lookup returns CDR1 MNHEY and CDR2 SVGEGT. This CDR3 region has 20 residues. V lost 3 bases and J lost 2; bases outside the gene matches: 19.